These 16 T cell receptor beta chains were all obtained from the same sample, sequenced in a study of TIL therapy for anti-PD-1-resistant metastatic lung cancer. The immunoSEQ assay was v3. Repertoires were generated with immunoSEQ multiplex PCR, while TCRdb's copy carries only in-frame clones and drops some. Here the sample spans 14,000 to 15,000 clones, about 83% being singletons. Documented time point: pre-treatment sample, taken before nivolumab and TIL therapy. The sequencing here drew on blood, taken at baseline. The receptors stem from a person aged 25 to 80 with non-small cell lung cancer.

The chain combines TRBV10-3 with TRBJ2-1; D possibly corresponds to TRBD1 (6 bases). This CDR3 has 15 amino acids. Trimming took 7 bases from V and 2 from J, leaving 15 bases between them. Germline-derived CDR1 and CDR2 are ENHRY and SYGVKD. CDR3 in amino acids: CAINRAQGTYNEQFF. The CDR3 DNA sequence: TGTGCCATCAATCGGGCACAGGGCACCTACAATGAGCAGTTCTTC.

The rearrangement joins TRBV9 to TRBJ1-1; D gene ambiguous. CDR3 length equals 12 residues. V shed 4 bases and J shed 5 bases, with 9 bases lying between them. Germline CDR1 reads SGDLS; CDR2 reads YYNGEE. CDR3 nucleotides: TGTGCCAGCAGCCCCGGAGAGACTGAAGCTTTCTTT. It is translated as CASSPGETEAFF.

The J gene is TRBJ1-3, the V gene TRBV5-1; a weak D match, TRBD1 (5 bases). CDR1 is SGHRS and CDR2 is YFSETQ in the germline V gene. Trimming removed 0 bases from V and 5 bases from J, with 9 bases in between. The CDR3 runs 14 residues. The CDR3 DNA follows: TGCGCCAGCAGCTTGGGAGGGGAACGAAACACCATATATTTT. This translates into CASSLGGERNTIYF.

This clone has only a few counts. The chain carries TRBV5-1 and TRBJ1-2; maybe TRBD1 (5 bases). Between the trimmed V and J ends, which lost 1 base and 2 bases, there was a span of 9 bases. This CDR3 is built from 14 residues. CDR1 and CDR2 (germline): SGHRS, YFSETQ. CDR3 coding DNA: TGCGCCAGCAGCTTGCCAGGGCAGAACTATGGCTACACCTTC. It encodes CASSLPGQNYGYTF.

There are a few counts of this clone. The rearrangement uses TRBV6-1 and TRBJ1-3; 11 nucleotides line up with TRBD1. The germline V gene encodes CDR1 MNHNS and CDR2 SASEGT. The CDR3 spans 17 residues. V lost 2 bases to trimming and J lost 3 bases; unmatched junction nucleotides: 6. The CDR3 spells CASSESPGQGGGNTIYF. CDR3 nucleotide sequence: TGTGCCAGCAGTGAATCCCCGGGACAGGGGGGTGGAAACACCATATATTTT.

This sequence joins TRBV2 and TRBJ2-1; D may correspond to TRBD1 or TRBD2 (5 bases each). Germline V gene sequence: CDR1 SNHLY, CDR2 FYNNEI. The V and J ends lost 6 bases and 9 bases respectively, with 9 bases between them. The length of the CDR3 is 11 residues. CDR3 sequence reads: CASRHGGEQFF. The CDR3 DNA is TGTGCCAGCAGACATGGGGGTGAGCAGTTCTTC.

This rearrangement joins TRBV7-2 to TRBJ2-3; 9 positions agree with TRBD2. CDR1 SGHTA and CDR2 FQGNSA come from the germline V gene. The V and J ends lost 1 base and 2 bases, in that order; junction bases with no gene match: 7. This CDR3 is 17 amino acids long. Here the CDR3 DNA reads TGTGCCAGCAGCTTAGAGACTAGCGGACTTCTCACAGATACGCAGTATTTT. Translation: CASSLETSGLLTDTQYF.

The chain uses TRBV9 and TRBJ2-1; D is perhaps TRBD1 or TRBD2 (5 bases each). Germline CDR1 is SGDLS and CDR2 is YYNGEE. V was clipped by 0 bases and J by 0 bases, with 10 bases between them. CDR3 length: 16 amino acids. CDR3 sequence: CASSVAGGSSYNEQFF. As DNA, the CDR3 is TGTGCCAGCAGCGTAGCTGGGGGAAGCTCCTACAATGAGCAGTTCTTC.

The V call is TRBV7-2, the J call TRBJ1-1; possibly TRBD1 for D (5 bases). The CDR3 is 13 amino acids. Germline-derived CDR1 and CDR2 are SGHTA and FQGNSA. V lost 3 bases and J 8 bases, leaving 13 bases between the germline ends. The CDR3: CASSFAPGREAFF. In DNA, the CDR3 is TGTGCCAGCAGCTTTGCCCCAGGGCGGGAAGCTTTCTTT.

The chain has TRBV11-1 and TRBJ2-7; D not resolved. Trimming shortened V by 4 bases and J by 4 bases, and 11 bases separated the two germline ends. The CDR3 spans 13 residues. Germline V gene lookup returns CDR1 SGHAT and CDR2 FQDESV (reference sequence). CDR3 in DNA: TGTGCCAGCAGCTCGACGAGATATTACGAGCAGTACTTC. Translating it yields CASSSTRYYEQYF.

The V call is TRBV6-8, the J call TRBJ2-5, with D perhaps matching TRBD1 or TRBD2 (5 bases each). CDR3 length: 15 residues. From germline, CDR1 is MNHGY and CDR2 SAAAGT. V was clipped by 11 bases and J by 2 bases, with 21 bases between them. The CDR3 nucleotides are TGTGCCCCCCTCGTCCAGGGTTGGGGGCAAGAGACCCAGTACTTC. Protein sequence: CAPLVQGWGQETQYF.

The chain couples TRBV10-3 to TRBJ1-6, with no clear D. V shed 2 bases and J shed 7 bases, with 6 bases lying between them. From germline, CDR1 is ENHRY and CDR2 SYGVKD. This CDR3 is 13 amino acids long. The CDR3 loop is CAISEGSNSPLHF. For the CDR3, the DNA is TGTGCCATCAGTGAGGGGAGCAATTCACCCCTCCACTTT.

The chain couples TRBV7-9 to TRBJ2-1, with D possibly matching TRBD2 (5 bases). The CDR3 extends over 15 amino acids. Germline assignment: CDR1 SEHNR and CDR2 FQNEAQ (reference sequence). V was clipped by 1 base and J by 2 bases, with 9 bases between them. CDR3 sequence: CASSLGLATYNEQFF. CDR3 in DNA: TGTGCCAGCAGCTTAGGGCTAGCTACCTACAATGAGCAGTTCTTC. Filled out from reference TRBV7-9 and TRBJ2-1, the complete variable domain reads DTGVSQNPRHKITKRGQNVTFRCDPISEHNRLYWYRQTLGQGPEFLTYFQNEAQLEKSRLLSDRFSAERPKGSFSTLEIQRTEQGDSAMYLCASSLGLATYNEQFFGPGTRLTVL.

The J gene is TRBJ1-2, the V gene TRBV19; 8 bases are a match to TRBD1. Germline V gene sequence: CDR1 LNHDA, CDR2 SQIVND (reference sequence). V shed 4 bases, J shed 3 bases, and the junction held 7 bases outside the gene matches. This CDR3 region has 15 residues. The chain's CDR3 is CASSSLQGADYGYTF. As DNA, the CDR3 is TGTGCCAGTAGTAGCCTTCAGGGGGCTGACTATGGCTACACCTTC.

This clone was detected once. CDR3 in amino acids: CASSQEIGLAGVDTQYF. In DNA, the CDR3 is TGTGCCAGCAGCCAGGAAATTGGACTAGCGGGAGTGGATACGCAGTATTTT. The chain combines TRBV4-2 with TRBJ2-3, with 13 bases aligning to TRBD2. This CDR3 is built from 17 residues. V trimming: 3 bases; J trimming: 6 bases; junction bases outside the gene matches: 9. The germline V gene has CDR1 LGHNA and CDR2 YNFKEQ.

J is TRBJ1-1 and V is TRBV7-6; D possibly corresponds to TRBD1 (5 bases). Trimming took 5 bases from V and 1 from J, leaving 11 bases between them. Germline V lookup: CDR1 SGHVS, CDR2 FNYEAQ. This CDR3 is built from 14 residues. The CDR3 DNA sequence: TGTGCCAGCAGCCTATCGGGGGGGAACACTGAAGCTTTCTTT. It codes for CASSLSGGNTEAFF.